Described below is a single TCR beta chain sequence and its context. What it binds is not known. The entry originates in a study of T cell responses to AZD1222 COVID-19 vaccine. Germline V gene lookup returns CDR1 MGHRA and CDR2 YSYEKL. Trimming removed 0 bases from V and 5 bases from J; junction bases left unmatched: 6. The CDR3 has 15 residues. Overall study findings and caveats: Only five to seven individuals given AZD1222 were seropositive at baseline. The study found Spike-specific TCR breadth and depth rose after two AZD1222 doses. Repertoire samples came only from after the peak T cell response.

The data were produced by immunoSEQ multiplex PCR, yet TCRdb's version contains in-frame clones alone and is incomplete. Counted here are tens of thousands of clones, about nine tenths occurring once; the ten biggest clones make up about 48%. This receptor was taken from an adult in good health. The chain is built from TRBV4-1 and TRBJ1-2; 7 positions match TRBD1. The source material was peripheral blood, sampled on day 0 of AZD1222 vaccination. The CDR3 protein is CASSQDRAGGYGYTF. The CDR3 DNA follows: TGCGCCAGCAGCCAAGACAGGGCAGGGGGTTATGGCTACACCTTC.